Listed below are T cell receptor beta chains from one sample, sequenced in a study of blood T cell repertoires in COVID-19. Data came from immunoSEQ multiplex PCR; TCRdb stores just in-frame clones and leaves some out. Seen here are nearly 250,000 clones, around 86% observed once, and the top ten hold around 1.6%. The specimen was peripheral blood. Receptors originate from a woman aged 60-75 years who had recovered from COVID-19. The CDR3 runs from the conserved cysteine through the conserved F or W. The order of the fields is V gene, J gene, CDR3 protein.

>TRBV2|TRBJ2-1
CASSPGQGNEQFF
>TRBV6-6|TRBJ2-5
CASRDLSGWETQYF
>TRBV2|TRBJ1-1
CASSERVGGATEAFF
>TRBV11-3|TRBJ2-2
CASSLGEVSGELFF
>TRBV29-1|TRBJ2-2
CSVRTSGGSGELFF
>TRBV19|TRBJ2-2
CASAGTGVSGELFF
>TRBV16|TRBJ1-6
CASSQSYSYNSPLHF
>TRBV7-8|TRBJ1-5
CASSLDGGSNQPQHF
>TRBV11-3|TRBJ2-7
CASSPPQGNYEQYF
>TRBV12-3/TRBV12-4|TRBJ2-1
CASVTGHGDEQFF
>TRBV11-3|TRBJ2-1
CASSQSSGTGGVYNEQFF
>TRBV11-2|TRBJ2-7
CASSPFWAPGSYEQYF
>TRBV12-3/TRBV12-4|TRBJ2-2
CASGFRDTGELFF
>TRBV5-5|TRBJ1-6
CASSWRDPSPLHF
>TRBV27|TRBJ2-7
CASSHTSSGGAVYEQYF
>TRBV2|TRBJ1-1
CASRLGAQAPKNTEAFF
>TRBV6-6|TRBJ1-5
CASNQGLNQPQHF